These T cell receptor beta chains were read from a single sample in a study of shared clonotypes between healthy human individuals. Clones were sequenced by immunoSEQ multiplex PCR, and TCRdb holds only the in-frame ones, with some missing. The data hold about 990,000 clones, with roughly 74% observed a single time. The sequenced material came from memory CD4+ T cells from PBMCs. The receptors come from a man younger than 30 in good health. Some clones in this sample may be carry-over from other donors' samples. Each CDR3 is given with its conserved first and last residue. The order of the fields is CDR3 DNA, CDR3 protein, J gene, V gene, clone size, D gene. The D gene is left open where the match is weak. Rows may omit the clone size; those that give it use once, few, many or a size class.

cdr3_nt: TGTGCCAGCAGCGCCCCCCAGGGATTGGGCACTGAAGCTTTCTTT
cdr3_aa: CASSAPQGLGTEAFF
j_call: TRBJ1-1
v_call: TRBV9
clone_size: few
d_call: .

cdr3_nt: TGCAGCGCCGCCGGGACAGCGAACACCGGGGAGCTGTTTTTT
cdr3_aa: CSAAGTANTGELFF
j_call: TRBJ2-2
v_call: TRBV29-1
clone_size: once
d_call: TRBD1

cdr3_nt: TGCGCCAGCAGCTTGACTCCTTCAAATAGCGGGAGGGCCTTTAATCTGTTCTTC
cdr3_aa: CASSLTPSNSGRAFNLFF
j_call: TRBJ2-1
v_call: TRBV5-1
clone_size: .
d_call: TRBD2

cdr3_nt: TGTGCCAGCAGTTTAGCGACAGGGGGCTTGGGAAACTATGGCTACACCTTC
cdr3_aa: CASSLATGGLGNYGYTF
j_call: TRBJ1-2
v_call: TRBV28
clone_size: .
d_call: TRBD1

cdr3_nt: TGTGCCAGCAGCCAGGACTACGGAGAGACCCAGTACTTC
cdr3_aa: CASSQDYGETQYF
j_call: TRBJ2-5
v_call: TRBV5-4
clone_size: .
d_call: .

cdr3_nt: TGTGCCAGCAGCTCCATTCAGGGGCATCAGCCCCAGCATTTT
cdr3_aa: CASSSIQGHQPQHF
j_call: TRBJ1-5
v_call: TRBV7-8
clone_size: .
d_call: .

cdr3_nt: TGTGCCAGCAGTTTGAGCTTAGGGGGCACAGATACGCAGTATTTT
cdr3_aa: CASSLSLGGTDTQYF
j_call: TRBJ2-3
v_call: TRBV28
clone_size: few
d_call: .

cdr3_nt: TGTGCCAGTATTGGACGGGGCGAGGCTATGGAAAAACTGTTTTTT
cdr3_aa: CASIGRGEAMEKLFF
j_call: TRBJ1-4
v_call: TRBV19
clone_size: .
d_call: .

cdr3_nt: TGTGCCAGCAGCTTACAACTAGCGGGAGTCAGTGAGCAGTTCTTC
cdr3_aa: CASSLQLAGVSEQFF
j_call: TRBJ2-1
v_call: TRBV7-7
clone_size: .
d_call: TRBD2

cdr3_nt: TGTGCAAGTCGCTTGGGGGGGACTATCTCCTACGAGCAGTACTTC
cdr3_aa: CASRLGGTISYEQYF
j_call: TRBJ2-7
v_call: TRBV12-2
clone_size: .
d_call: .

cdr3_nt: TGTGCCAGCAGCTTAGTCCAGGGGCCCGAAGAGACCCAGTACTTC
cdr3_aa: CASSLVQGPEETQYF
j_call: TRBJ2-5
v_call: TRBV5-4
clone_size: .
d_call: .

cdr3_nt: TGTGCTAGTGGGGCTAGCGGGGAAGAGACCCAGTACTTC
cdr3_aa: CASGASGEETQYF
j_call: TRBJ2-5
v_call: TRBV12-5
clone_size: few
d_call: TRBD2

cdr3_nt: TGTGCCTGGAGTCGGTACACCACAGGCACTGAAGCTTTCTTT
cdr3_aa: CAWSRYTTGTEAFF
j_call: TRBJ1-1
v_call: TRBV30
clone_size: few
d_call: .

cdr3_nt: TGCGCCAGCAGCCAAGATTCTGGGGCCAACGTCCTGACTTTC
cdr3_aa: CASSQDSGANVLTF
j_call: TRBJ2-6
v_call: TRBV4-1
clone_size: few
d_call: .

cdr3_nt: TGTGCCAGCAGCCAGGAGGGAAGCGACACTGAAGCTTTCTTT
cdr3_aa: CASSQEGSDTEAFF
j_call: TRBJ1-1
v_call: TRBV11-3
clone_size: few
d_call: .

cdr3_nt: TGTGCCAGCACCAACCTTGTGGACGGGGAGCATTTT
cdr3_aa: CASTNLVDGEHF
j_call: TRBJ1-5
v_call: TRBV6-6
clone_size: .
d_call: .

cdr3_nt: TGTGCCAGCAGTTTAACAGGTACCAATGAAAAACTGTTTTTT
cdr3_aa: CASSLTGTNEKLFF
j_call: TRBJ1-4
v_call: TRBV28
clone_size: many
d_call: .

cdr3_nt: TGTGCCACCAGCAGACCGGGCTCCCTAACAGATACGCAGTATTTT
cdr3_aa: CATSRPGSLTDTQYF
j_call: TRBJ2-3
v_call: TRBV15
clone_size: .
d_call: .

cdr3_nt: TGTGCCAGCAGCCGTGGGGGGGGGAAAGAGACCCAGTACTTC
cdr3_aa: CASSRGGGKETQYF
j_call: TRBJ2-5
v_call: TRBV6-5
clone_size: .
d_call: TRBD2

cdr3_nt: TGTGCCAGCAGCTCCACCACTAGCGGGAATTTACAGGAGACCCAGTACTTC
cdr3_aa: CASSSTTSGNLQETQYF
j_call: TRBJ2-5
v_call: TRBV11-3
clone_size: .
d_call: TRBD2

cdr3_nt: TGTGCCAGTAGTATACTAGCGGGAGTTTCTGGGGCCAACGTCCTGACTTTC
cdr3_aa: CASSILAGVSGANVLTF
j_call: TRBJ2-6
v_call: TRBV19
clone_size: once
d_call: TRBD2

cdr3_nt: TGTGCCAGCTCATCCGGACGGGACGCCCCAGATACGCAGTATTTT
cdr3_aa: CASSSGRDAPDTQYF
j_call: TRBJ2-3
v_call: TRBV18
clone_size: .
d_call: .

cdr3_nt: TGCGCCAGCAGCTTGGTACGAGGGGGCACCCTCTACGAGCAGTACTTC
cdr3_aa: CASSLVRGGTLYEQYF
j_call: TRBJ2-7
v_call: TRBV5-1
clone_size: .
d_call: TRBD1

cdr3_nt: TGTGCCAGTAACTCCGGGGGGTTAGCCAAAAACATTCAGTACTTC
cdr3_aa: CASNSGGLAKNIQYF
j_call: TRBJ2-4
v_call: TRBV19
clone_size: .
d_call: TRBD2

cdr3_nt: TGTGCCAGTAGTAGCCTACCTATGAACACTGAAGCTTTCTTT
cdr3_aa: CASSSLPMNTEAFF
j_call: TRBJ1-1
v_call: TRBV19
clone_size: few
d_call: .

cdr3_nt: TGTGCCAGCAGCTTATGGGCTAGCCCAAGCTCCTACAATGAGCAGTTCTTC
cdr3_aa: CASSLWASPSSYNEQFF
j_call: TRBJ2-1
v_call: TRBV7-3
clone_size: .
d_call: .

cdr3_nt: TGTGCCAGCAGTGCAAGGACAAACATGAACACTGAAGCTTTCTTT
cdr3_aa: CASSARTNMNTEAFF
j_call: TRBJ1-1
v_call: TRBV2
clone_size: .
d_call: .

cdr3_nt: TGTGCCAGCAGTACAGGGGACACAGGGTTAAAAGCTTTCTTT
cdr3_aa: CASSTGDTGLKAFF
j_call: TRBJ1-1
v_call: TRBV28
clone_size: .
d_call: TRBD1

cdr3_nt: TGTGCCAGCAGTTTCGGGAGAGGGGGACCCTACGAGCAGTACTTC
cdr3_aa: CASSFGRGGPYEQYF
j_call: TRBJ2-7
v_call: TRBV28
clone_size: .
d_call: .

cdr3_nt: TGTGCCAGCAAAGACCGGGACTCCCGGCGAGAGACCCAGTACTTC
cdr3_aa: CASKDRDSRRETQYF
j_call: TRBJ2-5
v_call: TRBV2
clone_size: .
d_call: .

cdr3_nt: TGTGCCAGCAGCTTAGACGAGGCTCTGGGGAAGCAGTTCTTC
cdr3_aa: CASSLDEALGKQFF
j_call: TRBJ2-1
v_call: TRBV7-6
clone_size: .
d_call: .

cdr3_nt: TGCGCCAGCAGCTTGGGACCCTCTGGTTTTGGGACTGAAGCTTTCTTT
cdr3_aa: CASSLGPSGFGTEAFF
j_call: TRBJ1-1
v_call: TRBV5-1
clone_size: .
d_call: .

cdr3_nt: TGTGCCAGCAGCTCCGGACAGGGGGGAAATGAGCAGTTCTTC
cdr3_aa: CASSSGQGGNEQFF
j_call: TRBJ2-1
v_call: TRBV5-4
clone_size: few
d_call: TRBD1

cdr3_nt: TGCGCCAGCAGCCAAGAAGGCGGGAGTAGATACGGTCAGCACTTC
cdr3_aa: CASSQEGGSRYGQHF
j_call: TRBJ2-7
v_call: TRBV5-5
clone_size: .
d_call: TRBD2

cdr3_nt: TGTGCCAGCAGAGCTTCTAGCGGGAGATACAATGAGCAGTTCTTC
cdr3_aa: CASRASSGRYNEQFF
j_call: TRBJ2-1
v_call: TRBV28
clone_size: .
d_call: TRBD2

cdr3_nt: TGTGCCATCAGTGATCGGGCTAGCGGGAGTGAGACCCAGTACTTC
cdr3_aa: CAISDRASGSETQYF
j_call: TRBJ2-5
v_call: TRBV10-3
clone_size: .
d_call: TRBD2

cdr3_nt: TGTGCCAGCAGCCAGGGGGCGCAAGAAAAACTGTTTTTT
cdr3_aa: CASSQGAQEKLFF
j_call: TRBJ1-4
v_call: TRBV25-1
clone_size: .
d_call: TRBD1

cdr3_nt: TGTGCCAGCCGCGGCGTGGCCTCCTACGAGCAGTACTTC
cdr3_aa: CASRGVASYEQYF
j_call: TRBJ2-7
v_call: TRBV27
clone_size: few
d_call: .

cdr3_nt: TGTGCCAGCAGCGATCGATCAGATACGCAGTATTTT
cdr3_aa: CASSDRSDTQYF
j_call: TRBJ2-3
v_call: TRBV2
clone_size: .
d_call: .

cdr3_nt: TGTGCCAGCAGCGTAAATCGAAACACCATATATTTT
cdr3_aa: CASSVNRNTIYF
j_call: TRBJ1-3
v_call: TRBV9
clone_size: .
d_call: .

cdr3_nt: TGTGCCAGCAGCTATTCGGGACAGGCCTACGAGCAGTACTTC
cdr3_aa: CASSYSGQAYEQYF
j_call: TRBJ2-7
v_call: TRBV28
clone_size: .
d_call: TRBD1

cdr3_nt: TGTGCCAGCAGTGAAGCACATCTGGGGTACGAGCAGTACTTC
cdr3_aa: CASSEAHLGYEQYF
j_call: TRBJ2-7
v_call: TRBV6-1
clone_size: many
d_call: .

cdr3_nt: TGTGCCAGCAGCCAAACCCTTTCGGAGACCCAGTACTTC
cdr3_aa: CASSQTLSETQYF
j_call: TRBJ2-5
v_call: TRBV16
clone_size: .
d_call: .

cdr3_nt: TGTGCCAGCAGCTTAACGGGACTGTCCTTGGATACGCAGTATTTT
cdr3_aa: CASSLTGLSLDTQYF
j_call: TRBJ2-3
v_call: TRBV7-3
clone_size: .
d_call: .

cdr3_nt: TGTGCCAGCCCTCCGGGCAGCTATAATTCACCCCTCCACTTT
cdr3_aa: CASPPGSYNSPLHF
j_call: TRBJ1-6
v_call: TRBV6-5
clone_size: .
d_call: .

cdr3_nt: TGTGCCAGCAGCCTGGGCCGGACGCCGGGATTAGTCACAGATACGCAGTATTTT
cdr3_aa: CASSLGRTPGLVTDTQYF
j_call: TRBJ2-3
v_call: TRBV7-9
clone_size: .
d_call: .

cdr3_nt: TGTGCAAAGGAGGGTGTCCACACCTTC
cdr3_aa: CAKEGVHTF
j_call: TRBJ1-2
v_call: TRBV5-3
clone_size: .
d_call: .

cdr3_nt: TGTGCCAGCAGTTCCACCCGACAGGGGGCGAGTTTCTTCTTT
cdr3_aa: CASSSTRQGASFFF
j_call: TRBJ1-1
v_call: TRBV28
clone_size: few
d_call: TRBD1

cdr3_nt: TGTGCCAGCAGCGGGCTGACAGGGCCCAATCAGCCCCAGCATTTT
cdr3_aa: CASSGLTGPNQPQHF
j_call: TRBJ1-5
v_call: TRBV2
clone_size: .
d_call: TRBD1

cdr3_nt: TGTGCCAGCAGTGACTCCGGGCCCTACTCTGGAAACACCATATATTTT
cdr3_aa: CASSDSGPYSGNTIYF
j_call: TRBJ1-3
v_call: TRBV6-4
clone_size: .
d_call: .

cdr3_nt: TGTGCCAGCACGGGGGACAGCCTCTACGAGCAGTACTTC
cdr3_aa: CASTGDSLYEQYF
j_call: TRBJ2-7
v_call: TRBV6-5
clone_size: .
d_call: .